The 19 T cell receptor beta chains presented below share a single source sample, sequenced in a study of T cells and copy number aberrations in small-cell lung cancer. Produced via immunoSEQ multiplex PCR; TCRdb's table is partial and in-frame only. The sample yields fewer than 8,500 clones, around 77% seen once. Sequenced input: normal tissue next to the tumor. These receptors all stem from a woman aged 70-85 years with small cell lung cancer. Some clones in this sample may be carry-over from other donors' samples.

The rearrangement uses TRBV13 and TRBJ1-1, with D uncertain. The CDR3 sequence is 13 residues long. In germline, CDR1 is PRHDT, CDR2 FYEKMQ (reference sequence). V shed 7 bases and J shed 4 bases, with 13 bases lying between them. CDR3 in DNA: TGTGCCAGCAACCGAAAGCGGGGCACTGAAGCTTTCTTT. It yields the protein CASNRKRGTEAFF.

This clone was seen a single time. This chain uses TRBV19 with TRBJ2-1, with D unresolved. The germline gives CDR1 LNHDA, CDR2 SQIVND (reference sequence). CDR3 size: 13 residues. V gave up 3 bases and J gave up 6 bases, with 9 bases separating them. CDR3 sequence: CASSIRRRNEQFF. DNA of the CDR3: TGTGCCAGTAGTATCCGACGACGCAATGAGCAGTTCTTC.

Here the CDR3 reads CASSEGRGYTF. DNA for the CDR3: TGTGCCAGCAGTGAAGGGAGAGGCTACACCTTC. The chain joins TRBV2 to TRBJ1-2, with no clear D. The germline V gene has CDR1 SNHLY and CDR2 FYNNEI. The CDR3 is 11 residues long. Trimming cost V 1 base and J 8 bases, with 5 bases left between them.

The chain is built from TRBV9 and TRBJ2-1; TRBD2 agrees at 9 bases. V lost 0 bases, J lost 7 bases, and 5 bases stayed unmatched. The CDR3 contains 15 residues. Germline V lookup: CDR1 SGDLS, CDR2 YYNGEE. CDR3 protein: CASSVGLAVSNEQFF. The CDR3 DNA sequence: TGTGCCAGCAGCGTAGGACTAGCGGTTAGTAATGAGCAGTTCTTC.

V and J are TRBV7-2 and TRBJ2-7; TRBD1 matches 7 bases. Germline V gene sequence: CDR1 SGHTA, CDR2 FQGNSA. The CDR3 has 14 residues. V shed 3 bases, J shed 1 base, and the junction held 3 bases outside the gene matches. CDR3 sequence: CASSLGRGSYEQYF. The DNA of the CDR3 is TGTGCCAGCAGCTTGGGCAGGGGGTCCTACGAGCAGTACTTC. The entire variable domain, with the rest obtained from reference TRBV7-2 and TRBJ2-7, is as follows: GAGVSQSPSNKVTEKGKDVELRCDPISGHTALYWYRQSLGQGLEFLIYFQGNSAPDKSGLPSDRFSAERTGGSVSTLTIQRTQQEDSAVYLCASSLGRGSYEQYFGPGTRLTVT.

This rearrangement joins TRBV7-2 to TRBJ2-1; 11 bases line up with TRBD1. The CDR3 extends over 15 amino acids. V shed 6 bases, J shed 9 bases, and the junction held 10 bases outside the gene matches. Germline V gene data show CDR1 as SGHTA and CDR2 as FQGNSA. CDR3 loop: CASSSKGQGVGEQFF. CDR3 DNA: TGTGCCAGCAGTTCGAAGGGACAGGGGGTTGGTGAGCAGTTCTTC. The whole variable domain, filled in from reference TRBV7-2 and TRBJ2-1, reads GAGVSQSPSNKVTEKGKDVELRCDPISGHTALYWYRQSLGQGLEFLIYFQGNSAPDKSGLPSDRFSAERTGGSVSTLTIQRTQQEDSAVYLCASSSKGQGVGEQFFGPGTRLTVL.

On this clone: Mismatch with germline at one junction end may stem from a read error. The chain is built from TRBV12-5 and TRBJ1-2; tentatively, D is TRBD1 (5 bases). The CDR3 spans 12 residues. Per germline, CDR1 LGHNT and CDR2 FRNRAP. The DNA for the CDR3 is TGTGCTAGTGGCCGAAAAGGGGATGGTTACACCTTC. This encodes CASGRKGDGYTF.

CDR3 sequence reads: CAWKDSVSYEQYF. CDR3 coding DNA: TGTGCCTGGAAGGACTCCGTCTCCTACGAGCAGTACTTC. V and J are TRBV30 and TRBJ2-7; TRBD2 might be the D (5 bases). The CDR3 has 13 residues. Trimming stripped 4 bases from V and 0 bases from J, with 10 bases between. Germline V CDR1 and CDR2: GTSNPN, SVGIG (reference sequence).

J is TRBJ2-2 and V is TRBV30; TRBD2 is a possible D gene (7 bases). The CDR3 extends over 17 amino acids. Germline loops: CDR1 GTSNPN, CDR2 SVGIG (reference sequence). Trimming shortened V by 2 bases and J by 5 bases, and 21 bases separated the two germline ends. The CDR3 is CAWSPKRGAPGTGELFF. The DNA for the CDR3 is TGTGCCTGGAGTCCTAAACGGGGGGCGCCGGGGACCGGGGAGCTGTTTTTT. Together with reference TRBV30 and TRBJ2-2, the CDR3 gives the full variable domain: SQTIHQWPATLVQPVGSPLSLECTVEGTSNPNLYWYRQAAGRGLQLLFYSVGIGQISSEVPQNLSASRPQDRQFILSSKKLLLSDSGFYLCAWSPKRGAPGTGELFFGEGSRLTVL.

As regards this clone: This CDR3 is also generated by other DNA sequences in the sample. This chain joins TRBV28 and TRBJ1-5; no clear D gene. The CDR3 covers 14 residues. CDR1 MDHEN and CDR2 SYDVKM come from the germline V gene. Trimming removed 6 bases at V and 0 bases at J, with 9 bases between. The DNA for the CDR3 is TGTGCCAGCAGCCGTACCAATAGCAATCAGCCCCAGCATTTT. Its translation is CASSRTNSNQPQHF. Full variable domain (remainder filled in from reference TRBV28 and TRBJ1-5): DVKVTQSSRYLVKRTGEKVFLECVQDMDHENMFWYRQDPGLGLRLIYFSYDVKMKEKGDIPEGYSVSREKKERFSLILESASTNQTSMYLCASSRTNSNQPQHFGDGTRLSIL.

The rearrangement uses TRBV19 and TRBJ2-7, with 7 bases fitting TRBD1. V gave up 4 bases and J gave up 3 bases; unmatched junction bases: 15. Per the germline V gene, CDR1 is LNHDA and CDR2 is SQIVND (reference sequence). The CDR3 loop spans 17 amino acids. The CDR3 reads CASSRKTPGQRNYEQYF. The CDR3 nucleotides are TGTGCCAGTAGTAGAAAAACTCCGGGACAGAGAAACTACGAGCAGTACTTC.

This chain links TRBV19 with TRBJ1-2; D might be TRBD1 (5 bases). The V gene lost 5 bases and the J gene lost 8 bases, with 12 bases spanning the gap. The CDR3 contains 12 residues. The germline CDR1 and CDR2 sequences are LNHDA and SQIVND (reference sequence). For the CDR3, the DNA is TGTGCCAGTAGTCCAGGGTACGTCGGCTACACCTTC. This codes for CASSPGYVGYTF.

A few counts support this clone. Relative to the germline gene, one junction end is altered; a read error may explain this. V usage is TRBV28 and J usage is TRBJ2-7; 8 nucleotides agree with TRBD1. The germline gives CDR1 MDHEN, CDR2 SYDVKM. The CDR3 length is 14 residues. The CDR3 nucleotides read TGTGCCAGCAGACTCAGGGGGCGCTCCGACGAGCAGTACTTC. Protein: CASRLRGRSDEQYF.

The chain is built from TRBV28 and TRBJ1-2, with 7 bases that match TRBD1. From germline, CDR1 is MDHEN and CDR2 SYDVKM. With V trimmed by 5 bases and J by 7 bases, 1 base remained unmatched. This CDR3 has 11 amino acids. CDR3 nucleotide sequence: TGTGCCAGCAGTGACAGGGTTGGCTACACCTTC. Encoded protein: CASSDRVGYTF.

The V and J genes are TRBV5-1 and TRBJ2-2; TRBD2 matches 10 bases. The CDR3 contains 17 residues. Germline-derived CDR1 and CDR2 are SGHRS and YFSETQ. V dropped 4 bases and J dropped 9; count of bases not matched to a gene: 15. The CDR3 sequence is CASSPIVAGGTPRELFF. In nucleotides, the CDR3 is TGCGCCAGCAGCCCAATCGTAGCGGGAGGTACACCGCGGGAGCTGTTTTTT.

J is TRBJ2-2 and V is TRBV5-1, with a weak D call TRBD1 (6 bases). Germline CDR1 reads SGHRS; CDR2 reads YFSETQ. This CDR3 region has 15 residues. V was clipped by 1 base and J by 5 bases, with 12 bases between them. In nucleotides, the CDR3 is TGCGCCAGCAGCTTGAAGCAGGGGAAGACCGGGGAGCTGTTTTTT. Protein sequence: CASSLKQGKTGELFF.

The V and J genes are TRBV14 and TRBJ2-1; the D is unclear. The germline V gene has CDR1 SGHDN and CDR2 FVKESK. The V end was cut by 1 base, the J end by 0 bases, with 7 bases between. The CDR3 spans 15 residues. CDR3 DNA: TGTGCCAGCAGCCAAGGGGGTTTCTCCTACAATGAGCAGTTCTTC. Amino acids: CASSQGGFSYNEQFF.

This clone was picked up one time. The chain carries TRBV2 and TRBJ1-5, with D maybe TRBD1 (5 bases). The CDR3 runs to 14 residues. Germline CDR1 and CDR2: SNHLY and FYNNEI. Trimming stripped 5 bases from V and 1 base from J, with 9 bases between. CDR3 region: CASSPDRSNQPQHF. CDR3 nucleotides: TGTGCCAGCAGTCCTGACAGAAGCAATCAGCCCCAGCATTTT.

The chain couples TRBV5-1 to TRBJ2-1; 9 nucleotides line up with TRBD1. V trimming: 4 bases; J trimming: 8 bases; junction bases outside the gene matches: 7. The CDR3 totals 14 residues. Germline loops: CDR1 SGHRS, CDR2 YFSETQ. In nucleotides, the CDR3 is TGCGCCAGCAGCAGGTACAGGGGGCAGGATGAGCAGTTCTTC. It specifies CASSRYRGQDEQFF.